The rows below give T cell receptor beta chains drawn from one sample of a study of T cells in Graves' hyperthyroidism and ophthalmopathy. TCRdb recomputed calls from the multiplex PCR reads with MiXCR, one row per CDR3 protein. The sample lists 500,000 to 750,000 distinct CDR3 sequences, approximately 14% occurring once. The specimen sequenced was blood. These receptor sequences come from a woman between 18 and 29 years old with Graves' ophthalmopathy. Both conserved end residues are part of each CDR3. The order of the fields is J gene, D gene, clone size, V gene, CDR3 protein, CDR3 DNA. A D gene is named only where the DNA matches it firmly. Expanded clones are given a class, and other clones once, few, many or no size at all.

J: TRBJ1-1; D: NA; size: many; V: TRBV4-1; CDR3: CASSQVQEWAEAFF; DNA: TGCGCCAGCAGCCAAGTTCAGGAGTGGGCAGAAGCTTTCTTT
J: TRBJ1-1; D: TRBD1; size: many; V: TRBV28; CDR3: CASSLGTGRTEAFF; DNA: TGTGCCAGCAGCCTCGGGACAGGGAGAACTGAAGCTTTCTTT
J: TRBJ2-5; D: NA; size: few; V: TRBV9; CDR3: CASSVGASARETQYF; DNA: TGTGCCAGCAGCGTAGGAGCTAGCGCTCGGGAGACCCAGTACTTC
J: TRBJ2-1; D: TRBD1; size: many; V: TRBV7-2; CDR3: CASSLDRGVGQFF; DNA: TGTGCCAGCAGCTTAGACAGGGGTGTAGGACAGTTCTTC
J: TRBJ1-1; D: NA; size: many; V: TRBV6-2/TRBV6-3; CDR3: CASRRRGLLNTEAFF; DNA: TGTGCCAGCAGGCGCCGCGGACTGCTAAACACTGAAGCTTTCTTT
J: TRBJ2-7; D: NA; size: many; V: TRBV28; CDR3: CASSPPQGDPYEQYF; DNA: TGTGCCAGCAGTCCCCCCCAGGGAGATCCCTACGAGCAGTACTTC
J: TRBJ2-5; D: NA; size: many; V: TRBV4-2; CDR3: CASSQVAGSQETQYF; DNA: TGTGCCAGCAGCCAAGTAGCCGGTTCGCAAGAGACCCAGTACTTC
J: TRBJ1-1; D: NA; size: many; V: TRBV7-9; CDR3: CASRLWILGGNTEAFF; DNA: TGTGCCAGCAGACTCTGGATATTAGGGGGGAACACTGAAGCTTTCTTT
J: TRBJ2-4; D: NA; size: few; V: TRBV20-1; CDR3: CSAREDSAAKNIQYF; DNA: TGCAGTGCTAGAGAGGATAGCGCGGCCAAAAACATTCAGTACTTC
J: TRBJ1-1; D: TRBD1; size: many; V: TRBV24-1; CDR3: CATSELTGLLNTEAFF; DNA: TGTGCCACCAGTGAGTTGACAGGGCTACTGAACACTGAAGCTTTCTTT
J: TRBJ2-1; D: TRBD1; size: many; V: TRBV7-9; CDR3: CASSSPGTGEGNEQFF; DNA: TGTGCCAGCAGCTCGCCCGGGACAGGGGAAGGTAATGAGCAGTTCTTC
J: TRBJ2-7; D: TRBD1; size: NA; V: TRBV12-3/TRBV12-4; CDR3: CASSPTGQGAIYEQYF; DNA: TGTGCCAGCAGTCCTACCGGACAGGGGGCTATCTACGAGCAGTACTTC
J: TRBJ2-1; D: TRBD2; size: NA; V: TRBV29-1; CDR3: CSVPAGAFPYNEQFF; DNA: TGCAGCGTTCCAGCGGGAGCCTTCCCCTACAATGAGCAGTTCTTC
J: TRBJ1-5; D: NA; size: few; V: TRBV20-1; CDR3: CSASQGSNQPQHF; DNA: TGCAGTGCTAGTCAGGGTTCCAATCAGCCCCAGCATTTT
J: TRBJ2-2; D: NA; size: NA; V: TRBV7-9; CDR3: CASSIGDAMNTGELFF; DNA: TGTGCCAGCAGCATCGGGGACGCTATGAACACCGGGGAGCTGTTTTTT
J: TRBJ2-7; D: NA; size: many; V: TRBV28; CDR3: CASWTRGHSYEQYF; DNA: TGTGCCAGCTGGACGAGGGGACACTCCTACGAGCAGTACTTC
J: TRBJ2-2; D: TRBD2; size: many; V: TRBV12-3/TRBV12-4; CDR3: CASSSPGTSFTGELFF; DNA: TGTGCCAGCAGTTCCCCCGGGACTAGCTTTACCGGGGAGCTGTTTTTT
J: TRBJ2-7; D: NA; size: NA; V: TRBV4-1; CDR3: CASSQESRHEQYF; DNA: TGCGCCAGCAGCCAAGAATCACGGCACGAGCAGTACTTC
J: TRBJ2-1; D: NA; size: many; V: TRBV12-5; CDR3: CASGLVRRSRTSYNEQFF; DNA: TGTGCTAGTGGTTTGGTGCGGCGGTCCCGAACTTCCTACAATGAGCAGTTCTTC
J: TRBJ2-3; D: TRBD1; size: many; V: TRBV11-3; CDR3: CASSFPWTGAADTQYF; DNA: TGTGCCAGCAGCTTTCCCTGGACAGGGGCGGCAGATACGCAGTATTTT
J: TRBJ1-5; D: NA; size: many; V: TRBV6-1; CDR3: CASGDSNQPQHF; DNA: TGTGCCAGCGGAGATAGCAATCAGCCCCAGCATTTT
J: TRBJ2-7; D: NA; size: NA; V: TRBV5-5; CDR3: CASNPDGTYEQYF; DNA: TGTGCCAGCAACCCAGACGGGACCTACGAGCAGTACTTC
J: TRBJ2-7; D: NA; size: few; V: TRBV19; CDR3: CASKPTGTLSYEQYF; DNA: TGTGCCAGTAAGCCCACAGGGACCCTCTCCTACGAGCAGTACTTC
J: TRBJ2-3; D: TRBD1; size: many; V: TRBV7-2; CDR3: CASSFWDRSTDTQYF; DNA: TGTGCCAGCAGCTTCTGGGACAGGAGCACAGATACGCAGTATTTT
J: TRBJ2-2; D: TRBD2; size: NA; V: TRBV4-3; CDR3: CASSQVEGGTGELFF; DNA: TGCGCCAGCAGCCAAGTCGAGGGAGGGACCGGGGAGCTGTTTTTT
J: TRBJ2-5; D: TRBD2; size: many; V: TRBV18; CDR3: CASSAGLAEETQYF; DNA: TGTGCCAGCTCAGCGGGACTAGCGGAAGAGACCCAGTACTTC
J: TRBJ2-1; D: TRBD1; size: many; V: TRBV12-5; CDR3: CASGLGGHRGIYNEQFF; DNA: TGTGCTAGTGGTTTGGGGGGCCACAGGGGGATTTACAATGAGCAGTTCTTC
J: TRBJ2-7; D: NA; size: many; V: TRBV4-1; CDR3: CASSPRDSVGEQYF; DNA: TGCGCCAGCAGCCCACGGGACTCCGTAGGCGAGCAGTACTTC
J: TRBJ2-2; D: TRBD1; size: many; V: TRBV30; CDR3: CAWGQGNTGELFF; DNA: TGTGCCTGGGGACAGGGGAACACCGGGGAGCTGTTTTTT
J: TRBJ1-1; D: TRBD1; size: many; V: TRBV27; CDR3: CASRQGYVNTEAFF; DNA: TGTGCCAGCCGACAGGGATACGTGAACACTGAAGCTTTCTTT
J: TRBJ1-2; D: NA; size: few; V: TRBV20-1; CDR3: CSPIRGNYGYTF; DNA: TGCAGCCCCATCAGGGGAAACTATGGCTACACCTTC
J: TRBJ2-4; D: TRBD1; size: few; V: TRBV18; CDR3: CASSPPGTGKNIQYF; DNA: TGTGCCAGCTCACCACCCGGGACAGGAAAAAACATTCAGTACTTC
J: TRBJ1-5; D: NA; size: many; V: TRBV5-1; CDR3: CASSPGRGLGPQHF; DNA: TGCGCCAGCAGCCCCGGACGGGGGCTTGGGCCCCAGCATTTT
J: TRBJ2-7; D: TRBD2; size: few; V: TRBV5-8; CDR3: CASSFNSGRAYEQYF; DNA: TGTGCCAGCAGCTTCAATAGCGGGAGGGCCTACGAGCAGTACTTC
J: TRBJ2-3; D: NA; size: many; V: TRBV18; CDR3: CASSPPNSRGTDTQYF; DNA: TGTGCCAGCTCACCACCGAATAGTCGGGGCACAGATACGCAGTATTTT
J: TRBJ2-1; D: NA; size: few; V: TRBV6-1; CDR3: CARIPASLCYNEQFF; DNA: TGTGCCAGGATACCGGCTAGCCTCTGTTACAATGAGCAGTTCTTC
J: TRBJ2-7; D: NA; size: many; V: TRBV11-2; CDR3: CASSPRGLLRTYEQYF; DNA: TGTGCCAGCAGCCCAAGGGGACTGTTGAGAACCTACGAGCAGTACTTC
J: TRBJ2-3; D: TRBD2; size: few; V: TRBV7-2; CDR3: CASSDGRAARWVTQYF; DNA: TGTGCCAGCAGTGACGGGAGGGCCGCGAGGTGGGTTACGCAGTATTTT
J: TRBJ1-5; D: TRBD1; size: many; V: TRBV28; CDR3: CASRVQGINRPQHF; DNA: TGTGCCAGCAGGGTACAGGGGATTAATCGGCCCCAGCATTTT
J: TRBJ1-1; D: TRBD1; size: many; V: TRBV5-1; CDR3: CASSFGTGLTMNTEAFF; DNA: TGCGCCAGCAGCTTTGGGACAGGGCTTACCATGAACACTGAAGCTTTCTTT
J: TRBJ2-7; D: NA; size: many; V: TRBV11-1; CDR3: CASSFLDSSYEQYF; DNA: TGTGCCAGCAGCTTTTTGGACAGCTCCTACGAGCAGTACTTC
J: TRBJ1-1; D: NA; size: many; V: TRBV12-3/TRBV12-4; CDR3: CASSFRGGEAFF; DNA: TGTGCCAGCAGTTTTAGAGGGGGTGAAGCTTTCTTT
J: TRBJ1-5; D: NA; size: few; V: TRBV6-1; CDR3: CASRSPYVSNQPQHF; DNA: TGTGCCAGCAGGTCCCCCTATGTGAGCAATCAGCCCCAGCATTTT
J: TRBJ2-3; D: NA; size: many; V: TRBV18; CDR3: CASSPLERRGADTQYF; DNA: TGTGCCAGCTCACCACTGGAGCGGAGGGGAGCAGATACGCAGTATTTT
J: TRBJ2-4; D: NA; size: many; V: TRBV13; CDR3: CASSLGNAKNIQYF; DNA: TGTGCCAGCAGCTTAGGGAATGCGAAGAACATTCAGTACTTC
J: TRBJ1-1; D: TRBD1; size: few; V: TRBV20-1; CDR3: CSARDSGAGGTEAFF; DNA: TGCAGTGCTAGAGACTCGGGCGCAGGGGGCACTGAAGCTTTCTTT
J: TRBJ2-1; D: NA; size: NA; V: TRBV6-2/TRBV6-3; CDR3: CASGYSSGRTHNEQFF; DNA: TGTGCCAGCGGTTACTCCTCCGGGAGAACCCACAATGAGCAGTTCTTC